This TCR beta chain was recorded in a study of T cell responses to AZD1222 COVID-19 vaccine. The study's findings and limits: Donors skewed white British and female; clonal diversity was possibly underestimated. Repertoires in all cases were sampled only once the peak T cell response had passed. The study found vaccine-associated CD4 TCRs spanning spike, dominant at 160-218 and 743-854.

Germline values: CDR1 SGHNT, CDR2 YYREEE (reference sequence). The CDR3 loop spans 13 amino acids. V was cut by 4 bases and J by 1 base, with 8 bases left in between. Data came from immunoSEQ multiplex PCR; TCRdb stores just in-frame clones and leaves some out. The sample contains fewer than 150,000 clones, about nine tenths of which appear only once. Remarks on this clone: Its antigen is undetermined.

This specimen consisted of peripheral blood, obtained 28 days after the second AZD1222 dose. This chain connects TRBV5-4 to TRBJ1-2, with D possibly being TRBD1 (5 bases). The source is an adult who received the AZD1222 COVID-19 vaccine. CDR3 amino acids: CASSIDSNYGYTF. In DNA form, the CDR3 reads TGTGCCAGCAGCATCGACAGTAACTATGGCTACACCTTC.